A single sample is the source of the 26 T cell receptor beta chains below, sequenced in a study of cytomegalovirus exposure and HLA in healthy donors. PCR was performed using 60 Vbeta and 13 Jbeta primers. Clones were sequenced by immunoSEQ multiplex PCR, and TCRdb holds only the in-frame ones, with some missing. This table holds 150,000 to 160,000 clones, 65% to 85% found once. Sequenced material: PBMCs. The receptors stem from a man aged 18 to 30 in good health and CMV-seronegative.

V is TRBV29-1 and J is TRBJ2-2; 14 bases are shared with TRBD2. The CDR3 runs 15 residues. After removal of 6 bases from V and 7 bases from J, the junction contained 7 bases not matched to a gene. CDR1 and CDR2 (germline): SQVTM, ANQGSEA. CDR3 nucleotide sequence: TGCAGCGTCCTCGGGACTAGCGGGGGCGGCGGGGAGCTGTTTTTT. As protein: CSVLGTSGGGGELFF.

The chain combines TRBV5-4 with TRBJ1-3; no clear D. The V end was cut by 3 bases, the J end by 0 bases, with 10 bases between. Per germline, CDR1 SGHNT and CDR2 YYREEE (reference sequence). The CDR3 runs to 15 residues. The CDR3 sequence is CASSYGGSSGNTIYF. The CDR3 DNA is TGTGCCAGCAGCTATGGAGGCAGCTCTGGAAACACCATATATTTT.

The chain has TRBV11-2 and TRBJ2-3; D is unresolved. In germline, CDR1 is SGHAT, CDR2 FQNNGV. The V and J ends lost 5 bases and 0 bases respectively, with 15 bases between them. The CDR3 contains 16 residues. The CDR3 loop is CASSPISQRSTDTQYF. The CDR3 DNA sequence: TGTGCCAGCAGCCCTATTTCCCAAAGAAGCACAGATACGCAGTATTTT.

The chain recombines TRBV10-1 with TRBJ2-1; no definite D call. V lost 3 bases and J lost 0, with 3 bases in between. The CDR3 runs to 13 residues. CDR1 and CDR2 from the germline V gene are WNHNN and SYGVQD (reference sequence). CDR3 amino acids: CASSDSSYNEQFF. DNA for the CDR3: TGCGCCAGCAGTGACAGCTCCTACAATGAGCAGTTCTTC.

In the case of this clone: Other DNA sequences in the same sample also yield this CDR3. The chain combines TRBV7-9 with TRBJ1-1; a weak D match, TRBD1 (6 bases). Trimming took 5 bases from V and 1 from J, leaving 8 bases between them. Germline CDR1 reads SEHNR; CDR2 reads FQNEAQ (reference sequence). There are 13 residues in the CDR3. The CDR3 sequence: CASSPRGNTEAFF. The CDR3, as DNA: TGTGCCAGCAGCCCCAGGGGGAACACTGAAGCTTTCTTT.

The chain combines TRBV4-3 with TRBJ2-1; D remains unclear. The CDR3 runs 15 residues. The V gene lost 0 bases and the J gene lost 4 bases, with 10 bases spanning the gap. The V gene's germline CDR1 is LGHNA and CDR2 YSLEER. The CDR3 region has the DNA TGCGCCAGCAGCCAAGATTCACAGAGATACAATGAGCAGTTCTTC. This codes for CASSQDSQRYNEQFF.

The chain joins TRBV7-9 to TRBJ2-7; TRBD1 matches at 9 bases. V shed 4 bases, J shed 2 bases, and the junction held 3 bases outside the gene matches. Germline V gene lookup returns CDR1 SEHNR and CDR2 FQNEAQ (reference sequence). CDR3 length equals 14 residues. The CDR3 spells CASSSGTGPYEQYF. CDR3 coding DNA: TGTGCCAGCAGCTCCGGGACAGGGCCCTACGAGCAGTACTTC.

The chain employs TRBV28 and TRBJ2-7; possibly TRBD1 for D (6 bases). The CDR3 runs to 13 residues. Germline loops: CDR1 MDHEN, CDR2 SYDVKM. The germline V and J ends were trimmed by 6 bases and 4 bases, with 13 bases remaining between them. The CDR3 DNA reads as TGTGCCAGCAGCCGACAGGACAGTTACGAGCAGTACGTC. Translating gives CASSRQDSYEQYV.

This clone was seen a single time. CDR3 amino acids: CASSFDRALGTPLHF. The CDR3 nucleotides read TGTGCCAGCAGCTTTGACAGGGCGCTTGGGACACCCCTCCACTTT. The rearrangement links TRBV7-9 to TRBJ1-6; TRBD1 agrees at 7 bases. Germline V CDR1 and CDR2: SEHNR, FQNEAQ (reference sequence). The CDR3 consists of 15 residues. V trimming: 3 bases; J trimming: 11 bases; junction bases outside the gene matches: 10.

In its sample, this clone was seen a few times. V usage is TRBV27 and J usage is TRBJ1-2; unclear D gene. Germline lookup yields CDR1 MNHEY and CDR2 SMNVEV (reference sequence). The CDR3 spans 13 residues. Trimming stripped 5 bases from V and 8 bases from J, with 15 bases between. As DNA, the CDR3 is TGTGCCAGCAGTCTTGCCCGGAGAGCGGGCTACACCTTC. Translated, it gives CASSLARRAGYTF.

This clone was seen repeatedly, ten times or more. The CDR3 region is CASSQGSSGLTDTQYF. The CDR3 bases are TGTGCCAGCAGCCAAGGGTCTAGCGGCCTCACAGATACGCAGTATTTT. The rearrangement uses TRBV4-2 and TRBJ2-3, with 7 bases that match TRBD2. Germline V gene data show CDR1 as LGHNA and CDR2 as YNFKEQ. The CDR3 has 16 residues. Trimming removed 1 base from V and 2 bases from J; junction bases left unmatched: 6.

The chain links TRBV5-6 to TRBJ1-1, with a weak D call TRBD1 (6 bases). CDR1 is SGHDT, CDR2 YYEEEE, per germline. The V end lost 0 bases, the J end lost 0 bases, and 18 bases lay between the germline ends. The CDR3 is 18 amino acids. The CDR3 region has the DNA TGTGCCAGCAGCTTGGGCCAGGGGCGGACAAATTTGAACACTGAAGCTTTCTTT. Translation gives CASSLGQGRTNLNTEAFF.

CDR3 DNA: TGTGCCAGCAGCGGACAGCCGCCGGGCCCAACAGATGGCTACACCTTC. Translation gives CASSGQPPGPTDGYTF. The chain is built from TRBV9 and TRBJ1-2, with D perhaps TRBD1 (5 bases). V was trimmed by 3 bases and J by 6 bases, leaving 21 bases between them. This CDR3 has 16 amino acids. Germline V lookup: CDR1 SGDLS, CDR2 YYNGEE.

The V call is TRBV6-5, the J call TRBJ1-3; a possible D gene is TRBD1 (6 bases). The CDR3 has 15 amino acids. The ends were cut back, 6 bases at V and 1 base at J, with 13 bases in the middle. CDR1 is MNHEY, CDR2 SVGAGI, per germline. The CDR3 nucleotides are TGTGCCAGCAGGACCCACAGGGATTCTGGAAACACCATATATTTT. It is translated as CASRTHRDSGNTIYF.

For this clone: The same CDR3 is also encoded by other DNA sequences in this sample. This rearrangement joins TRBV6-6 to TRBJ1-2; unclear D gene. CDR3 length: 14 amino acids. Germline-derived CDR1 and CDR2 are MNHNY and SVGAGI (reference sequence). Trimming took 2 bases from V and 5 from J, leaving 12 bases between them. CDR3 amino acids: CASSYETAIYGYTF. As DNA, the CDR3 is TGTGCCAGCAGTTACGAAACTGCTATTTATGGCTACACCTTC.

The rearrangement uses TRBV11-2 and TRBJ2-3; TRBD2 matches at 8 bases. The CDR3 has 16 residues. From germline, CDR1 is SGHAT and CDR2 FQNNGV. Germline trimming cut 2 bases from V and 5 bases from J; bases unmatched to any gene: 9. For the CDR3, the DNA is TGTGCCAGCAGCTTACAACGGGGGGGCCCCCGAGATACGCAGTATTTT. Translating gives CASSLQRGGPRDTQYF.

A few counts support this clone. The J gene is TRBJ1-3, the V gene TRBV18; D possibly corresponds to TRBD1 (5 bases). The V end lost 3 bases, the J end lost 0 bases, and 18 bases lay between the germline ends. From germline, CDR1 is KGHSH and CDR2 LQKENI. The CDR3 extends over 18 amino acids. The CDR3 loop reads CASSPTAGMAASGNTIYF. The CDR3 DNA reads as TGTGCCAGCTCACCCACCGCAGGGATGGCAGCCTCTGGAAACACCATATATTTT.

The rearrangement links TRBV4-1 to TRBJ2-1; 8 bases align to TRBD1. This CDR3 is built from 14 residues. The V gene end was trimmed by 5 bases and the J gene end by 7 bases; junction bases not matched to a gene: 7. The germline gives CDR1 MGHRA, CDR2 YSYEKL. CDR3 in amino acids: CASSDRQGKNEQFF. The CDR3 nucleotides read TGCGCCAGCAGCGATCGACAGGGGAAGAATGAGCAGTTCTTC.

The chain employs TRBV6-5 and TRBJ1-4; D remains unclear. Per germline, CDR1 MNHEY and CDR2 SVGAGI. The CDR3 has 11 amino acids. Trimming took 0 bases from V and 10 from J, leaving 3 bases between them. The CDR3, as DNA: TGTGCCAGCAGTTACTCCTCAAAACTGTTTTTT. Its translation: CASSYSSKLFF.

J is TRBJ2-7 and V is TRBV5-4, with D perhaps TRBD1 (6 bases). The CDR3 has 15 amino acids. V was trimmed by 4 bases and J by 3 bases, leaving 17 bases between them. In germline, CDR1 is SGHNT, CDR2 YYREEE (reference sequence). This CDR3 reads CASSPRTDDRYEQYV. CDR3 coding DNA: TGTGCCAGCAGCCCTAGGACAGACGACCGCTACGAGCAGTACGTC.

CDR3 loop: CASSIQNVYGYTF. Here the CDR3 DNA reads TGTGCCAGCAGTATCCAGAATGTCTATGGCTACACCTTC. The chain carries TRBV6-1 and TRBJ1-2; D is undetermined. CDR3 length equals 13 residues. Germline loops: CDR1 MNHNS, CDR2 SASEGT. V was shortened by 5 bases and J by 4 bases, with 11 bases between the two germline ends.

The DNA for the CDR3 is TGTGCCAGCAGTTTATCGACAGGAGGCACCTTGAATGAGCAGTTCTTC. Translation gives CASSLSTGGTLNEQFF. This rearrangement joins TRBV27 to TRBJ2-1; D is perhaps TRBD1 (6 bases). The V end lost 0 bases, the J end lost 7 bases, and 16 bases lay between the germline ends. This CDR3 region has 16 residues. From germline, CDR1 is MNHEY and CDR2 SMNVEV (reference sequence).

The V gene is TRBV7-9, the J gene TRBJ2-7, with 12 bases that match TRBD2. This CDR3 has 16 amino acids. V trimming: 5 bases; J trimming: 3 bases; junction bases outside the gene matches: 8. Germline CDR1 SEHNR, CDR2 FQNEAQ (reference sequence). The CDR3 is CASSRGPGLAGYEQYF. CDR3 nucleotides: TGTGCCAGCAGCAGAGGTCCGGGACTAGCGGGCTACGAGCAGTACTTC.

The rearrangement joins TRBV7-3 to TRBJ2-1, with a weak D call TRBD1 (6 bases). Germline CDR1 is SGHTA and CDR2 is FQGTGA. This CDR3 has 15 amino acids. V lost 4 bases and J lost 0, with 10 bases in between. The CDR3 protein is CASSSYRDSYNEQFF. In DNA form, the CDR3 reads TGTGCCAGCAGCTCCTACAGGGACTCCTACAATGAGCAGTTCTTC.

The chain has TRBV28 and TRBJ1-4, with D perhaps TRBD1 (5 bases). Germline-derived CDR1 and CDR2 are MDHEN and SYDVKM. There are 15 residues in the CDR3. V shed 7 bases and J shed 7 bases, with 19 bases lying between them. CDR3: CASTPPRAQGEKLFF. The CDR3 DNA reads TGTGCCAGCACCCCTCCCAGGGCTCAGGGTGAAAAACTGTTTTTT. Combining the CDR3 with reference TRBV28 and TRBJ1-4 gives the whole variable domain DVKVTQSSRYLVKRTGEKVFLECVQDMDHENMFWYRQDPGLGLRLIYFSYDVKMKEKGDIPEGYSVSREKKERFSLILESASTNQTSMYLCASTPPRAQGEKLFFGSGTQLSVL.

The chain links TRBV7-9 to TRBJ1-2; D gene uncertain. The ends were cut back, 2 bases at V and 1 base at J, with 8 bases in the middle. The V gene's germline CDR1 is SEHNR and CDR2 FQNEAQ (reference sequence). This CDR3 has 14 residues. CDR3 loop: CASSLPDRNYGYTF. For the CDR3, the DNA is TGTGCCAGCAGCTTACCAGATCGTAACTATGGCTACACCTTC.